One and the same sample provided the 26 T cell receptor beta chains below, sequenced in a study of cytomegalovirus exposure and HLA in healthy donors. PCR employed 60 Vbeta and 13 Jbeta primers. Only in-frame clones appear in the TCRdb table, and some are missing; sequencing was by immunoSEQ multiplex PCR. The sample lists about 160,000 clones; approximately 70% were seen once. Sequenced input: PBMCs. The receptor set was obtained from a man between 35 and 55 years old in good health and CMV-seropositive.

The CDR3 nucleotides read TGTGCCAGCAGCTTAGACCCGAGGGAGACCCAGTACTTC. Its translation is CASSLDPRETQYF. This rearrangement joins TRBV7-2 to TRBJ2-5; D gene unclear. CDR3 length: 13 amino acids. The V end was cut by 1 base, the J end by 5 bases, with 8 bases between. The germline gives CDR1 SGHTA, CDR2 FQGNSA.

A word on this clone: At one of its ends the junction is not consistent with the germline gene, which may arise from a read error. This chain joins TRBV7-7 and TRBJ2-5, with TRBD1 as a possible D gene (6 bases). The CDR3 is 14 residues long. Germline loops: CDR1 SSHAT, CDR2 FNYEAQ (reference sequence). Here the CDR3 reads CASSLGQSQETQYF. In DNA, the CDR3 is TGTGCTAGCAGCTTAGGACAGTCCCAAGAGACCCAGTACTTC.

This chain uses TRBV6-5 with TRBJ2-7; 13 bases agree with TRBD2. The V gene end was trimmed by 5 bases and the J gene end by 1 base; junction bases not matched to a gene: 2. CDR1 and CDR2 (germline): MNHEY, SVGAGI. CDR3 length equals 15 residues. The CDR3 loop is CASSPGLAGSYEQYF. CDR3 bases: TGTGCCAGCAGTCCGGGACTAGCGGGATCCTACGAGCAGTACTTC.

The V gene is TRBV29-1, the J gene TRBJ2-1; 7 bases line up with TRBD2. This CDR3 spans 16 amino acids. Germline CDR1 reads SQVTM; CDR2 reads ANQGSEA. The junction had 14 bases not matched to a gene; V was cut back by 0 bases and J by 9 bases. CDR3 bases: TGCAGCGTTGAAGATCATCCGGGACTACCTTTCGGTGAGCAGTTCTTC. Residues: CSVEDHPGLPFGEQFF.

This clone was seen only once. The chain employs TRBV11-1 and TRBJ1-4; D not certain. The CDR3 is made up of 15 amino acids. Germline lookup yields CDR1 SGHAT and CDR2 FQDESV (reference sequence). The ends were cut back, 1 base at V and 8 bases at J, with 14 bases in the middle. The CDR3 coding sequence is TGTGCCAGCAGCTTAGGCGGCGCCCGGCAGGAAAAACTGTTTTTT. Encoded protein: CASSLGGARQEKLFF.

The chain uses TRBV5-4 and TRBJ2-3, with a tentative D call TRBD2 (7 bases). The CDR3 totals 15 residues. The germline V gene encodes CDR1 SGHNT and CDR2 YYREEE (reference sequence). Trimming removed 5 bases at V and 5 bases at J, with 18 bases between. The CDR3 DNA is TGTGCCAGCAGGCTGGGTCGGGGGGCAGGAGATACGCAGTATTTT. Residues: CASRLGRGAGDTQYF. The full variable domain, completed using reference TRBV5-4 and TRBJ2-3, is ETGVTQSPTHLIKTRGQQVTLRCSSQSGHNTVSWYQQALGQGPQFIFQYYREEENGRGNFPPRFSGLQFPNYSSELNVNALELDDSALYLCASRLGRGAGDTQYFGPGTRLTVL.

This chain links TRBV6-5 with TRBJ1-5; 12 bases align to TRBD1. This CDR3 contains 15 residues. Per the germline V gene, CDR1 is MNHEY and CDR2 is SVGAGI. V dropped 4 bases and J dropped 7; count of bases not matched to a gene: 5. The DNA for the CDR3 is TGTGCCAGCAGTTCCCGGGACAGGGGGCACCAGCCCCAGCATTTT. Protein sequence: CASSSRDRGHQPQHF.

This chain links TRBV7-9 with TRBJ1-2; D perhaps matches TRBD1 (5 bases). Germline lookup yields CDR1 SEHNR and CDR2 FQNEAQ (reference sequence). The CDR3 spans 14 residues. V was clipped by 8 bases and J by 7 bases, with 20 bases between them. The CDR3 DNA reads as TGTGCCAGCGGGTCCAGGACACTTTCTGGTGGCTACACCTTC. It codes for CASGSRTLSGGYTF.

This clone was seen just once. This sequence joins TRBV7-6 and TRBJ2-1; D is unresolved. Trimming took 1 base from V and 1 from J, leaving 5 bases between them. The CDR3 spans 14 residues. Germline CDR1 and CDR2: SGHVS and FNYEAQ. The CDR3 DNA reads TGTGCCAGCAGCTTAGTGTCGTCCTACAATGAGCAGTTCTTC. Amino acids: CASSLVSSYNEQFF.

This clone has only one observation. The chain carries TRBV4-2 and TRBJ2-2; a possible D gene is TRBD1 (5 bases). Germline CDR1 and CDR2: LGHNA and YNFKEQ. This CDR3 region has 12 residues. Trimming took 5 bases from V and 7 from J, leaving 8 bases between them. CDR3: CASSGQGGELFF. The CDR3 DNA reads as TGTGCCAGCAGCGGGCAGGGCGGGGAGCTGTTTTTT.

CDR3 region: CASRPTGGRETQYF. The CDR3 nucleotides read TGTGCCAGCAGACCGACAGGGGGCCGGGAGACCCAGTACTTC. The genes are TRBV6-5 and TRBJ2-5; 10 bases are a match to TRBD1. The germline V gene has CDR1 MNHEY and CDR2 SVGAGI. Trimming removed 6 bases from V and 5 bases from J; junction bases left unmatched: 6. This CDR3 has 14 residues.

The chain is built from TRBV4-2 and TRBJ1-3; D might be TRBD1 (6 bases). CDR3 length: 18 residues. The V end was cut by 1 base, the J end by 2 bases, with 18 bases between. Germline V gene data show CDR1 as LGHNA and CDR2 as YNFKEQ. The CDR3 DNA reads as TGTGCCAGCAGCCAAGGAGGGGCCAAACAGGGCGCTGGAAACACCATATATTTT. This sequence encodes CASSQGGAKQGAGNTIYF.

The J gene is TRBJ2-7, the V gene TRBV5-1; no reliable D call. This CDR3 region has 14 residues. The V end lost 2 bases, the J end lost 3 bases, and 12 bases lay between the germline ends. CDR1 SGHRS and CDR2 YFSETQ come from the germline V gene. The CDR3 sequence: CASSFSTPDYEQYF. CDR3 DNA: TGCGCCAGCAGCTTCTCGACACCCGACTACGAGCAGTACTTC.

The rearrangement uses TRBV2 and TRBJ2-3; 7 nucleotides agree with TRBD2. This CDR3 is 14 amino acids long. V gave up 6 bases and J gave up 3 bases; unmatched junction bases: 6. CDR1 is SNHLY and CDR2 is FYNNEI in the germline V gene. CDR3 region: CASRKAGNTDTQYF. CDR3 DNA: TGTGCCAGCAGAAAAGCGGGAAATACAGATACGCAGTATTTT.

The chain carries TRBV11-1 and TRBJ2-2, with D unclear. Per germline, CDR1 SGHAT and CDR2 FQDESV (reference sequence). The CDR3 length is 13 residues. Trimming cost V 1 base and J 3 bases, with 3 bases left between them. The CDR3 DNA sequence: TGTGCCAGCAGCTTAGGAGACACCGGGGAGCTGTTTTTT. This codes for CASSLGDTGELFF.

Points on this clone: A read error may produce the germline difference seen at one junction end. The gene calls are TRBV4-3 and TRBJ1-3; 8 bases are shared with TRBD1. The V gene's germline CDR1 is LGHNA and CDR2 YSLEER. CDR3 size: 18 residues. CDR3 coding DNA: TGCGCCAGCAGCCATGCACTTCCTTGGGACAGGACTGGAAACACCGTATATTTT. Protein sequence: CASSHALPWDRTGNTVYF.

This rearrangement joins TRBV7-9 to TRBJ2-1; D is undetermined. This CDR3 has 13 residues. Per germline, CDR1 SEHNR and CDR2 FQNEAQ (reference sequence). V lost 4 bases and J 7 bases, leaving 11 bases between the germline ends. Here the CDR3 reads CASSSLPANEQFF. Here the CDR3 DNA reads TGTGCCAGCAGCTCCCTCCCCGCGAATGAGCAGTTCTTC.

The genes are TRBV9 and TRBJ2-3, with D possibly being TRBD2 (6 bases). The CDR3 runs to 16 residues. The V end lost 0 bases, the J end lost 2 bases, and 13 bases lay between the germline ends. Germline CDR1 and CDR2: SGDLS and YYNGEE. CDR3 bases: TGTGCCAGCAGCGTAGGTGGAGGGTTGAACACAGATACGCAGTATTTT. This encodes CASSVGGGLNTDTQYF.

This CDR3 is CASSQDKRETLLREQYF. Written as DNA, the CDR3 is TGCGCCAGCAGCCAAGATAAGCGGGAGACCCTCTTGCGCGAGCAGTACTTC. V gene TRBV4-3 combines with J gene TRBJ2-7, with TRBD2 matching over 8 bases. V trimming: 0 bases; J trimming: 6 bases; junction bases outside the gene matches: 13. Germline lookup yields CDR1 LGHNA and CDR2 YSLEER. This CDR3 contains 17 residues.

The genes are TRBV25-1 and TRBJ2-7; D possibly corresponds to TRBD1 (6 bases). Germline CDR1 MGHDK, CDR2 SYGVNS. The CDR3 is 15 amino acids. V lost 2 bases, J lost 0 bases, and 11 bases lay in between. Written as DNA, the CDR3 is TGTGCCAGCAGTGAAGGGGCCAGGGGCTCCTACGAGCAGTACTTC. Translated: CASSEGARGSYEQYF.

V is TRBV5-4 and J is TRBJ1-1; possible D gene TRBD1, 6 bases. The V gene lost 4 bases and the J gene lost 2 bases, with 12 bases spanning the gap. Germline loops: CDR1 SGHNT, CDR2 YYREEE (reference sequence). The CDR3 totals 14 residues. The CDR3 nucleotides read TGTGCCAGCAGCCCCATTGGGGGCAACACTGAAGCTTTCTTT. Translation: CASSPIGGNTEAFF.

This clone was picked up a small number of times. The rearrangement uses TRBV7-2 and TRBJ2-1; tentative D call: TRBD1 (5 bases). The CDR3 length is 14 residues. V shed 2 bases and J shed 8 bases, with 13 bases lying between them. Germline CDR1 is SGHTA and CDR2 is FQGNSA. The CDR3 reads CASSLTGKRDEQFF. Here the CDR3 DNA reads TGTGCCAGCAGCTTAACAGGAAAGAGAGATGAGCAGTTCTTC.

The CDR3 DNA sequence: TGTGCCAGCACCCCCGGGACAGGGATCGCCGATGGGAATGAGCAGTTCTTC. This translates into CASTPGTGIADGNEQFF. The chain joins TRBV2 to TRBJ2-1; 9 bases agree with TRBD1. CDR1 and CDR2 from the germline V gene are SNHLY and FYNNEI. V lost 7 bases and J lost 7; bases outside the gene matches: 17. CDR3 length: 17 residues.

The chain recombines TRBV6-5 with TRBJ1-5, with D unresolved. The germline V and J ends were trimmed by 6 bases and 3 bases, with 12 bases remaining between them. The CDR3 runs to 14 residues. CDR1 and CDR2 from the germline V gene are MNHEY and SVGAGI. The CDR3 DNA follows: TGTGCCAGCAGCCGTCCAGGAAACAATCAGCCCCAGCATTTT. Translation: CASSRPGNNQPQHF.

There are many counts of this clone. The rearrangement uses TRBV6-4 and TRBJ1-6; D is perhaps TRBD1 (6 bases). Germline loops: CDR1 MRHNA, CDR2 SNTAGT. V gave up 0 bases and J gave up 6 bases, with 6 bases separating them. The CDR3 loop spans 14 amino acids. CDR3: CASSDSGGNSPLHF. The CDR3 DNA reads TGTGCCAGCAGTGACTCAGGGGGTAATTCACCCCTCCACTTT.

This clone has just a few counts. The CDR3 coding sequence is TGTGCCAGCAGCCAAAGCGAGGGGGCGAGTTCACCCCTCCACTTT. Amino acids: CASSQSEGASSPLHF. The rearrangement uses TRBV9 and TRBJ1-6, with 7 nucleotides matching TRBD1. V shed 4 bases and J 9 bases; nucleotides not matched to a gene: 10. Germline V gives CDR1 SGDLS, CDR2 YYNGEE. This CDR3 has 15 residues.